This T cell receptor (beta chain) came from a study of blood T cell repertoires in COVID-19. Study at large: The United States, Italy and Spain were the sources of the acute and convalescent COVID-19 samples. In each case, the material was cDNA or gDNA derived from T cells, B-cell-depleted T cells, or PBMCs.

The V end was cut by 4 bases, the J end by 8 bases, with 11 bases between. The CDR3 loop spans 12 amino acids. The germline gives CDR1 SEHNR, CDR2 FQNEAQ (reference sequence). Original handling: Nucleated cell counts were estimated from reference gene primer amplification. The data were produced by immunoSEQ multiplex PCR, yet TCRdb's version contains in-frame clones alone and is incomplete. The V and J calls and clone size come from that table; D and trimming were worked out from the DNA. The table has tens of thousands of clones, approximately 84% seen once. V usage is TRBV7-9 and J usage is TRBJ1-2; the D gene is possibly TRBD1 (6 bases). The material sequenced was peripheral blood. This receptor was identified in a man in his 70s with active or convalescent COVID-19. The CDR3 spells CASSSSGEGYTF. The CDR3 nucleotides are TGTGCCAGCAGCTCATCAGGGGAGGGCTACACCTTC. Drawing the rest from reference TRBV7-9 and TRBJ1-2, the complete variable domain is DTGVSQNPRHKITKRGQNVTFRCDPISEHNRLYWYRQTLGQGPEFLTYFQNEAQLEKSRLLSDRFSAERPKGSFSTLEIQRTEQGDSAMYLCASSSSGEGYTFGSGTRLTVV.